Each of the 8 T cell receptor beta chains below was sequenced from the same sample in a study of blood T cell repertoires in COVID-19. Clones were read by immunoSEQ multiplex PCR, and TCRdb kept only the in-frame ones, dropping some. The top ten clones hold roughly 12% of a sample with approximately 260,000 clones, approximately 78% of them seen once. The specimen was peripheral blood. These receptors all come from a woman aged 55-69 years with active or convalescent COVID-19.

V usage is TRBV5-1 and J usage is TRBJ1-6; perhaps TRBD1 as D (5 bases). V lost 4 bases to trimming and J lost 5 bases, with 13 bases between them. This CDR3 has 15 amino acids. CDR1 is SGHRS, CDR2 YFSETQ, per germline. This chain's CDR3 is CASSPAGQNNSPLHF. CDR3 bases: TGCGCCAGCAGCCCCGCAGGGCAGAATAATTCACCCCTCCACTTT.

The V and J genes are TRBV10-2 and TRBJ2-7; possibly TRBD1 for D (5 bases). The germline V gene has CDR1 WSHSY and CDR2 SAAADI. Trimming took off 6 bases at V and 7 bases at J, with 13 bases between the two ends. This CDR3 spans 12 amino acids. The CDR3 DNA reads TGCGCCAGCAGGGACACCACGCGGGAGCAGTACTTC. It encodes CASRDTTREQYF.

The V call is TRBV28, the J call TRBJ2-5; 15 nucleotides match TRBD2. This CDR3 contains 16 residues. V was clipped by 4 bases and J by 5 bases; unmatched bases: 5. Germline CDR1 reads MDHEN; CDR2 reads SYDVKM. The CDR3 sequence: CASSSGTSGGWETQYF. CDR3 DNA sequence: TGTGCCAGCAGTTCCGGGACTAGCGGGGGGTGGGAGACCCAGTACTTC.

V and J are TRBV6-5 and TRBJ1-2; D not certain. The germline gives CDR1 MNHEY, CDR2 SVGAGI. The germline V and J ends were trimmed by 5 bases and 4 bases, with 5 bases remaining between them. The CDR3 runs 11 residues. The CDR3 spells CASSLGYGYTF. CDR3 coding DNA: TGTGCCAGCAGTCTAGGCTATGGCTACACCTTC.

This clone was seen only once. The genes are TRBV6-5 and TRBJ2-2, with unresolved D. V lost 2 bases and J lost 6, with 10 bases in between. This CDR3 is 14 amino acids long. Germline CDR1 and CDR2: MNHEY and SVGAGI. The CDR3 region is CASSYRPGAGELFF. The DNA for the CDR3 is TGTGCCAGCAGTTACCGACCGGGTGCCGGGGAGCTGTTTTTT.

This chain links TRBV27 with TRBJ2-6; a weak D match, TRBD1 (6 bases). This CDR3 is 17 amino acids long. V was pared by 4 bases and J by 2 bases, with 15 bases between. Germline V lookup: CDR1 MNHEY, CDR2 SMNVEV (reference sequence). The DNA of the CDR3 is TGTGCCAGCAGTTCCCGCAAACAGGGAACTGGGGCCAACGTCCTGACTTTC. It codes for CASSSRKQGTGANVLTF.

This rearrangement joins TRBV9 to TRBJ1-6, with 10 bases fitting TRBD1. CDR3 length: 18 amino acids. Trimming at V came to 4 bases and at J to 10 bases, leaving 17 bases not matched to a gene. The germline gives CDR1 SGDLS, CDR2 YYNGEE. Here the CDR3 reads CASSSRRGDRGLRSPLHF. The CDR3 DNA follows: TGTGCCAGCAGCTCCCGTAGAGGAGACAGGGGGCTTCGCTCACCCCTCCACTTT.

This chain links TRBV10-3 with TRBJ1-1; 8 positions match TRBD1. The CDR3 consists of 14 residues. Trimming took 6 bases from V and 5 from J; bases not matched to a gene: 8. The germline gives CDR1 ENHRY, CDR2 SYGVKD. CDR3 sequence (DNA): TGTGCCATCAGAAGGACAGGACAGGGTACTGAAGCTTTCTTT. It yields the protein CAIRRTGQGTEAFF.